Listed here are 2 T cell receptor beta chains from one sample, sequenced in a study of cytomegalovirus exposure and HLA in healthy donors. The primer mix had 60 Vbeta and 13 Jbeta primers. Method: immunoSEQ multiplex PCR; TCRdb's copy keeps in-frame clones and lacks some. The sample holds about 190,000 clones, roughly four fifths seen once. Sequencing was done on a sample of PBMCs. Receptor source: a man between 18 and 29 years old in good health and CMV-seronegative.

The chain uses TRBV2 and TRBJ2-1; D is possibly TRBD2 (6 bases). This CDR3 region has 17 residues. The V gene lost 6 bases and the J gene lost 9 bases, with 27 bases spanning the gap. Germline CDR1 SNHLY, CDR2 FYNNEI. Here the CDR3 reads CASRNPTSSVTFVEQFF. CDR3 nucleotides: TGTGCCAGCAGGAACCCTACTTCTAGCGTCACCTTTGTTGAGCAGTTCTTC. The full variable domain, with the rest looked up from reference TRBV2 and TRBJ2-1, is EPEVTQTPSHQVTQMGQEVILRCVPISNHLYFYWYRQILGQKVEFLVSFYNNEISEKSEIFDDQFSVERPDGSNFTLKIRSTKLEDSAMYFCASRNPTSSVTFVEQFFGPGTRLTVL.

The genes are TRBV7-2 and TRBJ1-1; D is undetermined. Trimming removed 3 bases from V and 3 bases from J, with 8 bases in between. CDR1 and CDR2 from the germline V gene are SGHTA and FQGNSA. CDR3 length: 13 residues. The chain's CDR3 is CASSFPGDTEAFF. The CDR3, as DNA: TGTGCCAGCAGCTTCCCCGGGGACACTGAAGCTTTCTTT. The complete variable domain, with remaining parts taken from reference TRBV7-2 and TRBJ1-1, reads GAGVSQSPSNKVTEKGKDVELRCDPISGHTALYWYRQSLGQGLEFLIYFQGNSAPDKSGLPSDRFSAERTGGSVSTLTIQRTQQEDSAVYLCASSFPGDTEAFFGQGTRLTVV.